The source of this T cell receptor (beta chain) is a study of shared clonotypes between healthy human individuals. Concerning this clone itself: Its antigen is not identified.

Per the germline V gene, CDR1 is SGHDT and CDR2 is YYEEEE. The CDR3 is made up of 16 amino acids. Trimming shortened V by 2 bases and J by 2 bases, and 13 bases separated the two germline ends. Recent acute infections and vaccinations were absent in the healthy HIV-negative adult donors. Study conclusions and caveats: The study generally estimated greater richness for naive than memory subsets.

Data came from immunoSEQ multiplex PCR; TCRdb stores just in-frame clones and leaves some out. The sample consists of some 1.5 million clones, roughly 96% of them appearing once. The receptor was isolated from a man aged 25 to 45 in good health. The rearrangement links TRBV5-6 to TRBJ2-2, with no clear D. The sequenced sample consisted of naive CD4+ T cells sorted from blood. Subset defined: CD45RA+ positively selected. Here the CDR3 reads CASSFLPTANTGELFF. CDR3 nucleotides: TGTGCCAGCAGCTTTCTACCGACGGCCAACACCGGGGAGCTGTTTTTT.